This TCR beta chain was identified in a study of blood T cell repertoires in COVID-19 (dated by TCRdb to 2020 to 2022). Regarding the complete study: Samples covering the acute and convalescent phases of COVID-19 were provided by collaborators in the United States, Italy and Spain. The prospective study material was composed of cDNA or gDNA derived from T cells, B-cell-depleted T cells, or PBMCs. The samples were drawn from the first 160 participants of the ongoing ImmuneRACE study and from some 1,300 subjects provided by 6 global collaborators. Where HLA class I and class II types were available, the types were taken from metadata supplied by the sample provider, not from assay-based typing. The repertoires were made available in a free public database intended to serve as a resource for research on the immune response to SARS-CoV-2. The dataset comprised deeply sampled blood TCRbeta repertoires from subjects exposed to, actively infected with, or recovered from COVID-19. The sample metadata nearly always contained a de-identified subject ID, COVID-19 status, age in years and sex.

The germline V gene yields SGHRS for CDR1 and YFSETQ for CDR2. The CDR3 runs 14 residues from the cysteine to the phenylalanine. Only the CDR3 portion is preserved as DNA: 42 bases, with reading frame beginning at the first base. Trimming removed 3 bases from V and 6 bases from J; the gene matches leave 7 bases unexplained. Of note for this clone: The clone's antigen remains unknown. Base-call qualities are not available, and no considerably larger clone is one nucleotide away.

Points the paper makes about the study in general: The quantity of clinical and demographic metadata differed by source and by participant and was supplied without curation.

TCRbeta CDR3 regions were amplified from genomic DNA using the immunoSEQ Assay, a bias-controlled multiplex PCR. The original methods were these. Within the assay, amplification of reference gene primers was used to estimate how many nucleated cells each sample contained. Sequence reads were collapsed and filtered to measure the absolute abundance of every unique TCRbeta CDR3 rearrangement. For each sample, productive Simpson clonality was calculated as the square root of Simpson's diversity index across productive rearrangements. TCRdb retrieved this table from immuneACCESS and kept in-frame rearrangements only. Not all clones are present; in checked studies, unresolved V genes account for under half, and no reason is known for the remainder. That table supplies the V and J calls and clone size; D and trimming were determined from the DNA. Counted in this sample were 120,000 or so clones; around 80% of them appeared once. About a sixth of the sample goes to the ten largest clones.

At one collaborating source in Seattle, patients were enrolled during active infection and were followed longitudinally through the course of disease. Whole blood was collected in K2EDTA tubes by collaborating institutions according to the institutions' own protocols. For TCRbeta analysis, collaborator samples were shipped as frozen whole blood, as isolated PBMCs, or as DNA extracted from either sample type. Sample: peripheral blood. The clonotype originates from a man between 25 and 39 years old with COVID-19, enrolled during active disease. This receptor chain uses TRBV5-1 and TRBJ2-7, with 9 bases matching TRBD1. The base sequence is TGCGCCAGCAGCTACCCACAGGGGGCAGGCGAGCAGTACTTC. This gives the protein CASSYPQGAGEQYF.